This TCR beta chain appears in the sequencing data of a study of OX40 agonist ivuxolimab in advanced cancers. Looking at the study overall: The study enrolled dose-escalation patients with hepatocellular carcinoma, melanoma, renal cell or head and neck cancer. Findings and caveats of the study: Individuals who were partial responders at 0.1-3.0 mg/kg had clonal expansion that ranked among the lowest. The average count of expanded clones was higher among CD8+ T cells than among CD4+.

This clone came up once. Its target is not known. This CDR3 contains 18 residues. J was trimmed by 3 bases and V by 2 bases; bases with no gene match: 13. CDR1 and CDR2 from the germline V gene are MGHDK and SYGVNS. TCRdb's copy holds only in-frame clones and misses some; the assay was immunoSEQ multiplex PCR. The sample has approximately 20,000 clones, around 82% seen once. This sequence joins TRBV25-1 and TRBJ2-7, with 10 bases lining up with TRBD1. The sequenced sample was CD4+ or CD8+ T cells sorted from blood, obtained in a trial of the OX40 agonist ivuxolimab. The clonotype was recovered from an adult with an advanced solid tumor such as melanoma, head and neck, liver or kidney cancer. CDR3 DNA sequence: TGTGCCAGCAGTGAAGTGGGACAGGGGCCCCCAAAGGGCTACGAGCAGTACTTC. This codes for CASSEVGQGPPKGYEQYF.